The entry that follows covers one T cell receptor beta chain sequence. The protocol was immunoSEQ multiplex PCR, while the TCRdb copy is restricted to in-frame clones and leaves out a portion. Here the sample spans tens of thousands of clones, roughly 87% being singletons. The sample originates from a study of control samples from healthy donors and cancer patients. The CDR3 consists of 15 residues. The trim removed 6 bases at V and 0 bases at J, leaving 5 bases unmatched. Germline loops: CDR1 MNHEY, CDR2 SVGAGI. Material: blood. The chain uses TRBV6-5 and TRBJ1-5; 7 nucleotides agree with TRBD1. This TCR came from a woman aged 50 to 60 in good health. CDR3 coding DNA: TGTGCCAGCAGCGAGACAGGGAATAGCAATCAGCCCCAGCATTTT. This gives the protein CASSETGNSNQPQHF.